The rows below give T cell receptor beta chains drawn from one sample of a study of blood T cell repertoires in COVID-19. Sequencing used immunoSEQ multiplex PCR; TCRdb keeps in-frame clones, though not all of them. The table records roughly 250,000 clones, around 90% of them present only once. Specimen: peripheral blood. Receptors originate from a man aged 25-45 years with COVID-19, enrolled during active disease. Each CDR3 is given with its conserved first and last residue. The D gene is left open where the match is weak. Clone size is not always given. Where it is, it says once, few, many or a class for expanded clones.

-	-	TRBV3-1/TRBV3-2	TRBJ1-4	CASSQGAATNEKLFF	TGTGCCAGCAGCCAAGGGGCAGCAACTAATGAAAAACTGTTTTTT
-	TRBD1	TRBV6-5	TRBJ1-2	CASSLNPTGAGGYTF	TGTGCCAGCAGTCTAAATCCCACAGGGGCAGGTGGCTACACCTTC
-	-	TRBV2	TRBJ2-3	CASRLEGDTQYF	TGTGCCAGCCGCCTAGAGGGAGATACGCAGTATTTT
-	TRBD1	TRBV13	TRBJ2-1	CASSLGTGGYNEQFF	TGTGCCAGCAGCCTAGGGACAGGGGGCTACAATGAGCAGTTCTTC
-	TRBD1	TRBV5-4	TRBJ1-2	CASSFQGGGYTF	TGTGCCAGCAGCTTCCAGGGGGGTGGCTACACCTTC
-	TRBD2	TRBV2	TRBJ2-1	CAGKEGLAGVDEQFF	TGTGCCGGCAAGGAGGGACTAGCGGGGGTCGATGAGCAGTTCTTC
-	-	TRBV19	TRBJ2-2	CASRVHSGSNTGELFF	TGTGCCAGCCGAGTACACAGCGGGTCCAACACCGGGGAGCTGTTTTTT
-	TRBD1	TRBV2	TRBJ1-1	CASSNSGGMNTEAFF	TGTGCCAGCAGCAACTCAGGGGGGATGAACACTGAAGCTTTCTTT
few	-	TRBV6-5	TRBJ1-6	CASSYSGSSYNSPLHF	TGTGCCAGCAGTTACTCGGGGAGCTCCTATAATTCACCCCTCCACTTT
-	-	TRBV3-1/TRBV3-2	TRBJ1-4	CASSLQGGQIRGPNEKLFF	TGTGCCAGCAGCCTACAAGGAGGGCAGATCCGAGGTCCTAATGAAAAACTGTTTTTT
-	TRBD2	TRBV13	TRBJ2-4	CASRVAGGPKNIQYF	TGTGCCAGCAGGGTAGCGGGGGGCCCCAAAAACATTCAGTACTTC
-	-	TRBV5-4	TRBJ2-7	CASSLLGVEYEQYF	TGTGCCAGCAGCTTGTTAGGGGTGGAGTACGAGCAGTACTTC
-	-	TRBV5-6	TRBJ1-2	CASSWPNRVQGYTF	TGTGCCAGCAGCTGGCCCAACAGGGTACAGGGCTACACCTTC
once	TRBD1	TRBV19	TRBJ1-2	CASSSGDRGVVGYTF	TGTGCCAGTAGTTCCGGGGACAGAGGGGTGGTTGGCTACACCTTC
-	TRBD1	TRBV4-2	TRBJ1-2	CASSHTGANYGYTF	TGTGCCAGCAGCCATACAGGGGCTAACTATGGCTACACCTTC
-	-	TRBV3-1/TRBV3-2	TRBJ1-1	CASSQVRANTEAFF	TGTGCCAGCAGCCAGGTCAGGGCGAACACTGAAGCTTTCTTT